The T cell receptor (beta chain) under discussion was sequenced for a study of tumor-infiltrating lymphocytes in primary liver carcinoma. At the level of the study: Productive TCRbeta reads per sample were roughly 3.5 to 8 million, not differing by tissue.

Findings and limits, study-wide: The difference in top-250-clone fraction between tumors and blood was significant, favoring tumors (p = 0.039). There were only about 7-24% of top clones found in all five tumor regions.

Between roughly 20 and 30 mg of unsorted bulk tissue served as the source from which RNA and DNA were co-extracted. Whichever tumor sample was examined, it had over 75% viable tumor cells. Starting material of about 480 ng total RNA yielded TCR beta cDNA via a constant-region primer. Slightly modified ARM-PCR, run as three nested multiplex PCR rounds, produced the TCR beta libraries. TCRdb ran MiXCR on the multiplex PCR reads and lists one entry per CDR3 protein. The sample lists more than 95,000 distinct CDR3 sequences, roughly three fifths seen once, with more than 7% in the top ten. At least ten counts were recorded for this clonotype. Antigen: not known. The TCR was taken from a woman in her sixties or seventies with primary liver carcinoma and hepatitis B virus infection. The sample comprised liver tumor tissue from sampling region 3. The sample's subset: tumor region T3, left-lateral pole.

CDR3 DNA sequence: TGTGCCAGCAGCCCCCTTCCACAGACGTCCCTTCGCGGGACCGGGGAGCTGTTTTTT. Translating it yields CASSPLPQTSLRGTGELFF. V is TRBV6-1 and J is TRBJ2-2; D might be TRBD2 (5 bases). The CDR3 is 19 residues long. Trimming stripped 6 bases from V and 5 bases from J, with 28 bases between. The germline gives CDR1 MNHNS, CDR2 SASEGT.